The entry below describes one T cell receptor beta chain. This entry is derived from a study of blood T cells in healthy people across ages. Sample-barcoded 5' priming and a J-beta primer mix drove a second PCR of 7 to 11 cycles. One entry per CDR3 protein, called by TCRdb with MiXCR from the 5' RACE reads. This table has approximately 780,000 distinct CDR3 sequences, around a quarter appearing once. From germline, CDR1 is MGHRA and CDR2 YSYEKL. The CDR3 has 17 amino acids. J was trimmed by 0 bases and V by 4 bases; bases with no gene match: 7. These same data were also listed under a study on T cells of mothers and their children.

This receptor was taken from a boy aged 5-17 years in good health. Sequencing was performed on blood. J is TRBJ2-1 and V is TRBV4-1; 9 nucleotides line up with TRBD2. The DNA for the CDR3 is TGCGCCAGCAGCCCCAGCGGGGGGAAAAGCTCCTACAATGAGCAGTTCTTC. It is translated as CASSPSGGKSSYNEQFF.